The T cell receptor (beta chain) described here comes from a study of glioma-infiltrating T cells after dendritic cell vaccination. The wider study: Samples are from glioblastoma patients in Phase I and II dendritic cell vaccine trials. Patients received three intradermal dendritic cell vaccine injections at biweekly intervals. Monocyte-derived dendritic cells, cultured approximately 7 days with IL-4 and GM-CSF, were pulsed with autologous tumor lysate.

CDR1 SGHRS and CDR2 YFSETQ come from the germline V gene. The V segment lost 4 bases and the J segment 5 bases; nucleotides outside the gene matches: 8. The CDR3 spans 14 residues. Specified time point: after dendritic cell vaccination, including at tumor progression/relapse. None of the glioblastoma patients had an isocitrate dehydrogenase mutation. The protocol was immunoSEQ multiplex PCR, while the TCRdb copy is restricted to in-frame clones and leaves out a portion. The sample contains around 60,000 clones, more than 75% of which appear only once. Sample: blood, taken after dendritic cell vaccination. The chain uses TRBV5-1 and TRBJ2-5; TRBD1 aligns across 7 bases. The receptor comes from a human donor with glioblastoma. The DNA for the CDR3 is TGCGCCAGCAGCGGCCGGGACAGTGGGGAGACCCAGTACTTC. This sequence encodes CASSGRDSGETQYF.